The 26 T cell receptor beta chains below come from one sample, sequenced in a study of T cell repertoires in cytomegalovirus infection. TCRdb itself ran the reads through MiXCR, one entry per CDR3 protein. Seen here are 570,000 or so distinct CDR3 sequences, approximately 40% observed once, and the top ten hold 48%. The antigens of these receptors remain unknown. The material was cultured PBMCs, obtained from culture after CMV antigen stimulation. The receptors stem from a human donor in good health (CMV status not recorded). Some clones in this sample may be carry-over from other donors' samples.

The rearrangement links TRBV7-4 to TRBJ2-7; 9 bases fit TRBD1. V lost 5 bases, J lost 3 bases, and 5 bases stayed unmatched. CDR1 and CDR2 from the germline V gene are SGHVT and SQSDAQ. The CDR3 totals 14 residues. Written as DNA, the CDR3 is TGTGCCAGCAGCCTGGACAGGGGAAACTACGAGCAGTACTTC. Protein product: CASSLDRGNYEQYF.

The chain links TRBV7-8 to TRBJ1-5; TRBD1 aligns across 7 bases. The CDR3 totals 14 residues. In germline, CDR1 is SGHVS, CDR2 FQNEAQ. V was clipped by 4 bases and J by 9 bases; unmatched bases: 9. This CDR3 reads CASSSDRAARPQHF. The CDR3 bases are TGTGCCAGCAGCTCAGACAGGGCCGCCCGGCCCCAGCATTTT.

This chain uses TRBV18 with TRBJ1-5; D ambiguous. V lost 2 bases to trimming and J lost 2 bases, with 13 bases between them. Per the germline V gene, CDR1 is KGHSH and CDR2 is LQKENI. The CDR3 loop spans 16 amino acids. In DNA, the CDR3 is TGTGCCAGCTCACCAGCGGCTGGAGGTCGCAATCAGCCCCAGCATTTT. It translates to CASSPAAGGRNQPQHF.

V is TRBV5-5 and J is TRBJ1-1; no definite D call. Germline lookup yields CDR1 SGHKS and CDR2 YYEKEE (reference sequence). Trimming removed 7 bases from V and 11 bases from J, with 15 bases in between. The CDR3 is 11 residues long. CDR3 nucleotide sequence: TGTGCCAGCGGCAGCCGAATGGGCGCTTTCTTT. Its protein is CASGSRMGAFF.

A single count supports this clonotype. The chain links TRBV2 to TRBJ2-5; D is unresolved. Looked up from germline, CDR1 is SNHLY and CDR2 is FYNNEI. This CDR3 contains 14 residues. The V gene lost 1 base and the J gene lost 2 bases, with 8 bases spanning the gap. The CDR3 region is CASSEVTRQETQYF. CDR3 bases: TGTGCCAGCAGTGAAGTAACTCGTCAAGAGACCCAGTACTTC.

The chain recombines TRBV5-1 with TRBJ2-7, with D unclear. This CDR3 is built from 11 residues. Between the trimmed V and J ends, which lost 0 bases and 6 bases, there was a span of 4 bases. Germline loops: CDR1 SGHRS, CDR2 YFSETQ. The CDR3 region is CASSLEPEQYF. For the CDR3, the DNA is TGCGCCAGCAGCTTGGAGCCCGAGCAGTACTTC.

This clonotype was seen a handful of times. J is TRBJ2-1 and V is TRBV27, with 11 bases aligning to TRBD2. This CDR3 region has 17 residues. Germline CDR1 reads MNHEY; CDR2 reads SMNVEV (reference sequence). V shed 5 bases, J shed 5 bases, and the junction held 11 bases outside the gene matches. The DNA for the CDR3 is TGTGCCAGCAGTCGGGGACTAGCGGAACGCCTCGACAATGAGCAGTTCTTC. It codes for CASSRGLAERLDNEQFF.

This clonotype appeared a few times. This chain connects TRBV7-3 to TRBJ2-7; 9 nucleotides line up with TRBD1. The CDR3 is 14 residues long. Germline CDR1 is SGHTA and CDR2 is FQGTGA. V shed 6 bases and J 3 bases; nucleotides not matched to a gene: 6. In DNA form, the CDR3 reads TGTGCCAGCAGTTCAGGACAGGGGCACTACGAGCAGTACTTC. Translation gives CASSSGQGHYEQYF.

The chain uses TRBV19 and TRBJ1-5; possible D gene TRBD1, 5 bases. The germline V gene has CDR1 LNHDA and CDR2 SQIVND (reference sequence). The V and J ends lost 6 bases and 1 base respectively, with 13 bases between them. The CDR3 spans 15 residues. This CDR3 reads CASRRQGKSNQPQHF. Here the CDR3 DNA reads TGTGCCAGTAGAAGGCAGGGTAAGAGCAATCAGCCCCAGCATTTT.

This clonotype was observed a single time. The chain couples TRBV29-1 to TRBJ2-2; possibly TRBD1 or TRBD2 for D (5 bases each). This CDR3 is 13 amino acids long. CDR1 and CDR2 from the germline V gene are SQVTM and ANQGSEA. The V end lost 3 bases, the J end lost 1 base, and 6 bases lay between the germline ends. CDR3 in DNA: TGCAGCGTTGAGGGGGAGAACACCGGGGAGCTGTTTTTT. Protein sequence: CSVEGENTGELFF.

The chain links TRBV7-2 to TRBJ2-1, with 9 bases identical to TRBD1. Germline V CDR1 and CDR2: SGHTA, FQGNSA. The CDR3 covers 16 residues. The V and J ends lost 4 bases and 7 bases, in that order; junction bases with no gene match: 11. CDR3 sequence reads: CASSWAGTGSRNEQFF. The DNA for the CDR3 is TGTGCCAGCAGCTGGGCCGGGACAGGGTCCCGGAATGAGCAGTTCTTC.

This clonotype was counted between two and nine times. V and J are TRBV3-1 and TRBJ1-2; D remains unclear. This CDR3 has 16 residues. CDR1 is LGHDT and CDR2 is YNNKEL in the germline V gene (reference sequence). The V gene lost 1 base and the J gene lost 3 bases, with 15 bases spanning the gap. CDR3 DNA sequence: TGTGCCAGCAGCCAAGGGTATCTCCGATTTGACTATGGCTACACCTTC. It is translated as CASSQGYLRFDYGYTF.

V gene TRBV7-4 combines with J gene TRBJ1-1, with no clear D. This CDR3 is built from 12 residues. V shed 7 bases and J shed 6 bases, with 12 bases lying between them. Germline V CDR1 and CDR2: SGHVT, SQSDAQ. The CDR3, as DNA: TGTGCCAGCACGAAAAGTCAACCTGAAGCTTTCTTT. Its protein product is CASTKSQPEAFF.

J is TRBJ2-5 and V is TRBV6-1; 7 positions agree with TRBD1. CDR1 and CDR2 (germline): MNHNS, SASEGT. The CDR3 is 14 amino acids. The V segment lost 6 bases and the J segment 1 base; nucleotides outside the gene matches: 5. CDR3 DNA: TGTGCCAGCAGAAAGGGACAGACCCAAGAGACCCAGTACTTC. This sequence encodes CASRKGQTQETQYF.

The rearrangement uses TRBV5-4 and TRBJ2-3; 10 positions match TRBD2. CDR3 size: 15 residues. Trimming removed 2 bases from V and 8 bases from J; junction bases left unmatched: 8. Germline V lookup: CDR1 SGHNT, CDR2 YYREEE (reference sequence). Here the CDR3 reads CASSLAGGRRVTQYF. The CDR3, as DNA: TGTGCCAGCAGCTTAGCGGGAGGGCGGCGAGTTACGCAGTATTTT. Based on the CDR3 plus reference TRBV5-4 and TRBJ2-3, the full variable domain is ETGVTQSPTHLIKTRGQQVTLRCSSQSGHNTVSWYQQALGQGPQFIFQYYREEENGRGNFPPRFSGLQFPNYSSELNVNALELDDSALYLCASSLAGGRRVTQYFGPGTRLTVL.

Regarding this clonotype: With a much larger clone just one base away, this may be a read error. The chain joins TRBV7-2 to TRBJ1-6; TRBD1 might be the D (5 bases). Germline V gives CDR1 SGHTA, CDR2 FQGNSA. V was pared by 2 bases and J by 7 bases, with 12 bases between. The CDR3 length is 15 residues. The CDR3 reads CASSLPPQDNSPLHF. The CDR3 DNA follows: TGTGCCAGCAGCTTACCGCCACAGGACAATTCACCCCTCCACTTT.

The rearrangement uses TRBV4-3 and TRBJ2-1; possibly TRBD2 for D (6 bases). In germline, CDR1 is LGHNA, CDR2 YSLEER. The CDR3 length is 12 residues. V gave up 2 bases and J gave up 9 bases, with 8 bases separating them. CDR3 region: CASSQWGGEQFF. The CDR3 DNA reads as TGCGCCAGCAGCCAATGGGGAGGTGAGCAGTTCTTC.

The chain employs TRBV28 and TRBJ1-4; D is possibly TRBD1 (6 bases). The germline CDR1 and CDR2 sequences are MDHEN and SYDVKM. The germline V and J ends were trimmed by 4 bases and 8 bases, with 14 bases remaining between them. The CDR3 length is 14 residues. The CDR3 region has the DNA TGTGCCAGCAGTTCAGGGGTCGCTGAAGAAAAACTGTTTTTT. Its protein product is CASSSGVAEEKLFF.

The V gene is TRBV7-2, the J gene TRBJ2-1; the D gene is possibly TRBD2 (6 bases). The CDR3 length is 15 residues. The ends were cut back, 5 bases at V and 7 bases at J, with 18 bases in the middle. CDR1 is SGHTA and CDR2 is FQGNSA in the germline V gene. The CDR3 loop reads CASSPRPLASNEQFF. CDR3 DNA sequence: TGTGCCAGCAGCCCCCGCCCTCTAGCGTCGAATGAGCAGTTCTTC.

Concerning this clonotype: This is likely a read error, given that the CDR3 carries no conserved phenylalanine or tryptophan at its end. It is unclear where the CDR3 begins or ends on the DNA, so no DNA is shown, and the CDR3 is as TCRdb lists it. The chain is built from TRBV7-6 and TRBJ1-2. The germline V gene has CDR1 SGHVS and CDR2 FNYEAQ. The CDR3 length is 9 residues, termini included. CDR3 loop: CASSLTVSS.

The chain couples TRBV12-3 or TRBV12-4 to TRBJ1-4, with a weak D call TRBD1 (6 bases). The germline V and J ends were trimmed by 4 bases and 5 bases, with 14 bases remaining between them. The CDR3 length is 15 residues. The CDR3 coding sequence is TGTGCCAGCAGTTCCTCTTGGACAGAAAATGAAAAACTGTTTTTT. Its protein product is CASSSSWTENEKLFF.

J is TRBJ2-1 and V is TRBV7-2, with D tentatively TRBD1 or TRBD2 (5 bases each). V lost 10 bases to trimming and J lost 4 bases, with 23 bases between them. Germline V gene data show CDR1 as SGHTA and CDR2 as FQGNSA. This CDR3 spans 16 amino acids. DNA for the CDR3: TGTGCCACAAAGGAGGAACCGGGGCCAGGTTACAATGAGCAGTTCTTC. Amino acid sequence: CATKEEPGPGYNEQFF.

This clonotype occurred a few times. The CDR3 bases are TGTGCCAGCATCGCGGACCCGGGGGGCTACGAGCAGTACTTC. Amino acid sequence: CASIADPGGYEQYF. This chain uses TRBV6-2 or TRBV6-3 with TRBJ2-7; 7 bases match TRBD2. Unmatched junction bases numbered 9, after V lost 7 bases and J lost 3 bases. CDR3 length: 14 amino acids. CDR1 and CDR2 (germline): MNHEY, SVGEGT.

This clonotype was seen a handful of times. J is TRBJ2-2 and V is TRBV7-9; D is perhaps TRBD1 (6 bases). The CDR3 extends over 21 amino acids. The germline V gene has CDR1 SEHNR and CDR2 FQNEAQ (reference sequence). With 3 bases removed from V and 6 bases from J, the gap between germline ends came to 32 bases. The chain's CDR3 is CASSFTPSSRPRQEKAGELFF. CDR3 in DNA: TGTGCCAGCAGCTTCACCCCTTCAAGTCGGCCGAGACAGGAAAAAGCCGGGGAGCTGTTTTTT.

In its sample, this clonotype was seen a few times. The chain links TRBV7-2 to TRBJ1-1; 8 bases match TRBD1. The junction had 16 bases not matched to a gene; V was cut back by 1 base and J by 3 bases. This CDR3 is built from 19 residues. Looked up from germline, CDR1 is SGHTA and CDR2 is FQGNSA. The CDR3 DNA reads as TGTGCCAGCAGCTTAGGGTGGGGAGGGACAGGCTGGGATGACACTGAAGCTTTCTTT. Translated: CASSLGWGGTGWDDTEAFF.

This clonotype was recorded only once. The V and J genes are TRBV5-4 and TRBJ2-3; 7 nucleotides line up with TRBD2. Unmatched junction bases numbered 9, after V lost 4 bases and J lost 4 bases. The CDR3 has 15 amino acids. Germline V gene data show CDR1 as SGHNT and CDR2 as YYREEE (reference sequence). The CDR3 here is CASSQGGGGSDTQYF. CDR3 DNA sequence: TGTGCCAGCAGCCAAGGCGGGGGAGGATCAGATACGCAGTATTTT.